The clone carrying this T cell receptor beta chain was found a few times. The antigen is not known. V was pared by 2 bases and J by 5 bases, with 11 bases of the junction left unmatched. Germline CDR1 reads KGHSH; CDR2 reads LQKENI. This CDR3 has 17 amino acids. The sample comes from a study of CD8 T cells in ankylosing spondylitis. TCRdb analysed the 5' RACE reads with MiXCR anew, one entry per CDR3 protein. This sample carries 750,000 to 850,000 distinct CDR3 sequences, roughly 10% of them seen once, and the ten largest clones take less than 0.65%. General observations from the study: Seemingly characteristic of ankylosing spondylitis blood was a TCR beta motif consisting of about 8 highly homologous variants.

This receptor was identified in a male donor with ankylosing spondylitis. What was sequenced was blood, either unsorted or a sorted T cell fraction (not recorded which). This chain links TRBV18 with TRBJ2-3, with TRBD2 matching 9 bases. The CDR3 DNA reads TGTGCCAGCTCACCAAGGGCCGCTAGCGGGATCGGAGATACGCAGTATTTT. Protein: CASSPRAASGIGDTQYF.